This TCR beta chain was retrieved from a study of T-cell memory formation after mild COVID-19. Germline V lookup: CDR1 MNHNS, CDR2 SASEGT. Trimming removed 8 bases at V and 7 bases at J, with 14 bases between. This CDR3 has 12 residues. To note about this clonotype: The antigen remains undetermined.

Study-level findings and limits: Day 15 to 85 contracting clones showed balanced CD4/CD8; later expanders leaned CD4+.

TCRdb passed the 5' RACE reads through MiXCR, listing each CDR3 protein once. The sample holds around 390,000 distinct CDR3 sequences; roughly 15% are singletons and the top ten take about 22%. The receptor was derived from a man aged 18-30 years who had mild COVID-19 (a few samples of this study predate the infection). Cell type and time point are not known. Input material: PBMCs or a T cell subset sorted from them (not recorded which). This chain links TRBV6-1 with TRBJ1-1; D might be TRBD1 (5 bases). CDR3 DNA sequence: TGTGCCAGCGTGAGGGCAGGGATTGAAGCTTTCTTT. It translates to CASVRAGIEAFF.